A selection of T cell receptor beta chains follows, all from one sample in a study of blood T cell repertoires in COVID-19. Clones were read by immunoSEQ multiplex PCR, and TCRdb kept only the in-frame ones, dropping some. Here the sample spans 70,000 to 95,000 clones, 89% being singletons. Sequencing input: peripheral blood. These receptor sequences come from a man aged 50 or older with COVID-19, enrolled during active disease. Both conserved end residues are part of each CDR3. A row's size may be missing; if present it is once, few, many or a size class.

cdr3_aa,j_call,clone_size,v_call
CASSMGTANQPQHF,TRBJ1-5,-,TRBV19
CASSLARTGPNADTQYF,TRBJ2-3,-,TRBV7-9
CASSPDERRYNEQFF,TRBJ2-1,-,TRBV4-1
CASSRGPLYSNQPQHF,TRBJ1-5,once,TRBV3-1/TRBV3-2
CASTRGDTQYF,TRBJ2-3,-,TRBV6-5
CASSKSGSSYNEQFF,TRBJ2-1,-,TRBV19
CASSQGAGDTDTQYF,TRBJ2-3,-,TRBV4-2
CASSLEVAGGYEQFF,TRBJ2-1,-,TRBV11-2
CASSQSRTAQETQYF,TRBJ2-5,once,TRBV16
CASSFYPDTQYF,TRBJ2-3,-,TRBV5-1
CASSLEGQPNYGYTF,TRBJ1-2,-,TRBV11-1
CATSYLAGGDDEQYF,TRBJ2-7,once,TRBV10-3
CASSLGGYTIYF,TRBJ1-3,-,TRBV11-2
CAISPDRPGGYTF,TRBJ1-2,-,TRBV10-3
CASSTTGGRTEAFF,TRBJ1-1,-,TRBV7-2
CAGGRQGGQPQHF,TRBJ1-5,-,TRBV2
CSVEPSTGYTEAFF,TRBJ1-1,-,TRBV29-1
CASRETGVNTEAFF,TRBJ1-1,once,TRBV11-2
CASSLAGGDPTDTQYF,TRBJ2-3,few,TRBV5-5
CATSTKLNTEAFF,TRBJ1-1,-,TRBV15
CASSIDGAGQLINGYTF,TRBJ1-2,-,TRBV19
CASSLDRGIGTDTQYF,TRBJ2-3,-,TRBV11-2
CASSLSSSGGRRFTDTQYF,TRBJ2-3,-,TRBV5-1
CASRHARGYDTEAFF,TRBJ1-1,-,TRBV5-1
CATRGQGATEAFF,TRBJ1-1,-,TRBV24-1
CASSIADRGLSGTQYF,TRBJ2-5,-,TRBV7-8
CASSLQGQVYEQYF,TRBJ2-7,-,TRBV7-2
CASSQFHRGYGYTF,TRBJ1-2,once,TRBV3-1/TRBV3-2
CASSYSGRGFYGYTF,TRBJ1-2,-,TRBV6-5
CASSVGVGQYNEQFF,TRBJ2-1,-,TRBV9
CASSETGPYEQYF,TRBJ2-7,-,TRBV6-1